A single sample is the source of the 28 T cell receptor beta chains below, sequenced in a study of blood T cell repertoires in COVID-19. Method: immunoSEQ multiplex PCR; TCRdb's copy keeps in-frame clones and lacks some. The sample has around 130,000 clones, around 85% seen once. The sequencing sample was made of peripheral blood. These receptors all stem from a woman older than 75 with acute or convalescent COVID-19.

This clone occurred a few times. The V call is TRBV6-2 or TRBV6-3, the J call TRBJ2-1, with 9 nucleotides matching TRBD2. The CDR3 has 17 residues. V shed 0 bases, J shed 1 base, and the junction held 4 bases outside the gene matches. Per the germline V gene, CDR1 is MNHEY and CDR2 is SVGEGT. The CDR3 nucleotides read TGTGCCAGCAGTTACTCAACTAGCGGGCTATCCTACAATGAGCAGTTCTTC. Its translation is CASSYSTSGLSYNEQFF.

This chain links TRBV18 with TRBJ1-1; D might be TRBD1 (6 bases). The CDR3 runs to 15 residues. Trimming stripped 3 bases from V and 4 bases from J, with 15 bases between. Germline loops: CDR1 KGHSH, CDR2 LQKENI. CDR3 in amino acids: CASSPSSRGPTEAFF. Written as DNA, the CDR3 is TGTGCCAGCTCACCTTCGTCCAGGGGCCCCACTGAAGCTTTCTTT.

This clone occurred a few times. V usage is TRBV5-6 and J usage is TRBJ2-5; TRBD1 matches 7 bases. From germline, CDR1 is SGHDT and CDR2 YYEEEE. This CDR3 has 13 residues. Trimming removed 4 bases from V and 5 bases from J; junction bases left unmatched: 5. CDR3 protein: CASSIDRVETQYF. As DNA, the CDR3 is TGTGCCAGCAGCATAGACAGGGTGGAGACCCAGTACTTC. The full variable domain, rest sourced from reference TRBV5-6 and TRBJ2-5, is DAGVTQSPTHLIKTRGQQVTLRCSPKSGHDTVSWYQQALGQGPQFIFQYYEEEERQRGNFPDRFSGHQFPNYSSELNVNALLLGDSALYLCASSIDRVETQYFGPGTRLLVL.

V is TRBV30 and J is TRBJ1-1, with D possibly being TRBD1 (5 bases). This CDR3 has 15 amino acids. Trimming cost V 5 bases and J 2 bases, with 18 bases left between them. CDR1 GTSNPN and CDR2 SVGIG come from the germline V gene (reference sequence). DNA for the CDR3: TGTGCCTGGTCACCCATGGGGCAGATAAACACTGAAGCTTTCTTT. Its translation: CAWSPMGQINTEAFF.

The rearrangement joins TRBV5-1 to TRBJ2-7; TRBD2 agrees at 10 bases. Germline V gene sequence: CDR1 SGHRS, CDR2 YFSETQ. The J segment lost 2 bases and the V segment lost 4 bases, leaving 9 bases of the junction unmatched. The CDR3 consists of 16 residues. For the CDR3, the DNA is TGCGCCAGCAGCACGCTCTCTAGCGGGGGTCCCTACGAGCAGTACTTC. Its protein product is CASSTLSSGGPYEQYF. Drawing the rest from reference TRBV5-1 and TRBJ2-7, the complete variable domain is KAGVTQTPRYLIKTRGQQVTLSCSPISGHRSVSWYQQTPGQGLQFLFEYFSETQRNKGNFPGRFSGRQFSNSRSEMNVSTLELGDSALYLCASSTLSSGGPYEQYFGPGTRLTVT.

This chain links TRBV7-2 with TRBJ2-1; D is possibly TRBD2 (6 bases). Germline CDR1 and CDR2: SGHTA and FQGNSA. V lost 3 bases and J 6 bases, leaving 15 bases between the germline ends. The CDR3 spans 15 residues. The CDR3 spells CASSLLADPLNEQFF. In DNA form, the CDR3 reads TGTGCCAGCAGCTTGTTAGCGGACCCTCTCAATGAGCAGTTCTTC.

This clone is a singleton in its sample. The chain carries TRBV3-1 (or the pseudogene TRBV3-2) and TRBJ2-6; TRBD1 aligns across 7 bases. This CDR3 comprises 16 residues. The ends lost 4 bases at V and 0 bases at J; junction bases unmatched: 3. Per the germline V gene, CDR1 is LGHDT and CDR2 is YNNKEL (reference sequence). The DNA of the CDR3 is TGTGCCAGCAGCCGGGACAGATACTCTGGGGCCAACGTCCTGACTTTC. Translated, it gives CASSRDRYSGANVLTF.

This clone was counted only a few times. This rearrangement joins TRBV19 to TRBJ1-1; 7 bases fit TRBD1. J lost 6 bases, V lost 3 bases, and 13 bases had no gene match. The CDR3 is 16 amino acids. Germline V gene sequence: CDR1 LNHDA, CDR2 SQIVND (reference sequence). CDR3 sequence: CASSIAEIQGWAEAFF. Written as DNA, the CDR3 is TGTGCCAGTAGTATCGCCGAGATACAGGGGTGGGCTGAAGCTTTCTTT. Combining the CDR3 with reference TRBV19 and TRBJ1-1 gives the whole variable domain DGGITQSPKYLFRKEGQNVTLSCEQNLNHDAMYWYRQDPGQGLRLIYYSQIVNDFQKGDIAEGYSVSREKKESFPLTVTSAQKNPTAFYLCASSIAEIQGWAEAFFGQGTRLTVV.

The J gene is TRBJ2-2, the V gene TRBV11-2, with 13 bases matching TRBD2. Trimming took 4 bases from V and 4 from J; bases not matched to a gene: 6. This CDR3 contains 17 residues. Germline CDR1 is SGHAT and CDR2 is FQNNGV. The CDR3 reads CASSSTLAGGPTGELFF. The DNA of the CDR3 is TGTGCCAGCAGCTCGACACTAGCGGGGGGGCCCACCGGGGAGCTGTTTTTT.

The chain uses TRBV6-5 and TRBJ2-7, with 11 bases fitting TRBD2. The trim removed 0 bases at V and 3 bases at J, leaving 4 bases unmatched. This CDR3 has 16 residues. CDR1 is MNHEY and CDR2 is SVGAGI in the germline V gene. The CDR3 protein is CASSYSLLAGDYEQYF. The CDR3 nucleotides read TGTGCCAGCAGTTACTCGTTACTAGCGGGAGACTACGAGCAGTACTTC.

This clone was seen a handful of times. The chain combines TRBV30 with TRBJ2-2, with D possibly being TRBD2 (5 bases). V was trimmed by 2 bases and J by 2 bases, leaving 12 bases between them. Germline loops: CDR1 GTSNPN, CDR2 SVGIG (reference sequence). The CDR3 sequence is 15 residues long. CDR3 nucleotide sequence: TGTGCCTGGAGTCGAGTAGCGCTAAACACCGGGGAGCTGTTTTTT. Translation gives CAWSRVALNTGELFF.

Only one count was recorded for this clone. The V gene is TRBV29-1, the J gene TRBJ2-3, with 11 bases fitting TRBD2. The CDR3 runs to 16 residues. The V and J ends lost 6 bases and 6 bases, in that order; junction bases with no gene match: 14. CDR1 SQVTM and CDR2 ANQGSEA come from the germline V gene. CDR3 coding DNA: TGCAGCGTCGGCCGACTAGCGGGGCGATCTTCGGATACGCAGTATTTT. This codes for CSVGRLAGRSSDTQYF.

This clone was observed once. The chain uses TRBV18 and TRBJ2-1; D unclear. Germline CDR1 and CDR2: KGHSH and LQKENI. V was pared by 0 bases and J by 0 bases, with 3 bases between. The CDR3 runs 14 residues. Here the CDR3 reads CASSPPSSYNEQFF. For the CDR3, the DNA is TGTGCCAGCTCACCACCGAGCTCCTACAATGAGCAGTTCTTC.

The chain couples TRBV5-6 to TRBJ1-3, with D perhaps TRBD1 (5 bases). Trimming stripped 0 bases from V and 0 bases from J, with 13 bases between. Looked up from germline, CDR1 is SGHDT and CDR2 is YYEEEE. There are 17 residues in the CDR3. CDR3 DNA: TGTGCCAGCAGCTTGGGTCCAGGGTTCTACTCTGGAAACACCATATATTTT. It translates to CASSLGPGFYSGNTIYF.

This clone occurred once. CDR3 in amino acids: CASSRLAGVTGELFF. The CDR3 nucleotides are TGTGCCAGCAGCCGCCTAGCGGGAGTTACCGGGGAGCTGTTTTTT. The V call is TRBV6-2 or TRBV6-3, the J call TRBJ2-2; 10 bases are a match to TRBD2. The CDR3 covers 15 residues. CDR1 MNHEY and CDR2 SVGEGT come from the germline V gene. Trimming removed 6 bases from V and 5 bases from J; junction bases left unmatched: 6.

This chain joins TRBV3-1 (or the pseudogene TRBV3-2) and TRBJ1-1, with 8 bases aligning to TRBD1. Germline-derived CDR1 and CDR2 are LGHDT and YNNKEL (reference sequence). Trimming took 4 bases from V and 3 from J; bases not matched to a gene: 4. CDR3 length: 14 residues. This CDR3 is CASSPQGADTEAFF. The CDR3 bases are TGTGCCAGCAGCCCCCAGGGGGCCGACACTGAAGCTTTCTTT.

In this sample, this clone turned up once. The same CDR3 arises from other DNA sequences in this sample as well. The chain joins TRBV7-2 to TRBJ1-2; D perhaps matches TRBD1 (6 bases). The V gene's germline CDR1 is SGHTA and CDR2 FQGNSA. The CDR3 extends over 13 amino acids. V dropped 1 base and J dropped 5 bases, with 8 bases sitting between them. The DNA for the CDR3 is TGTGCCAGCAGCTTAGGTACAGGGTATGGCTACACCTTC. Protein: CASSLGTGYGYTF.

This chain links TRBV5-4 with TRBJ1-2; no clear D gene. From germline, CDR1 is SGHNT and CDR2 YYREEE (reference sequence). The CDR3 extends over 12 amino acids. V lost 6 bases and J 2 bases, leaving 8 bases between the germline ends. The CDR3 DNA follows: TGTGCCAGCACCCACAGCAACTATGGCTACACCTTC. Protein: CASTHSNYGYTF. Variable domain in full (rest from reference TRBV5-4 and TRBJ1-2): ETGVTQSPTHLIKTRGQQVTLRCSSQSGHNTVSWYQQALGQGPQFIFQYYREEENGRGNFPPRFSGLQFPNYSSELNVNALELDDSALYLCASTHSNYGYTFGSGTRLTVV.

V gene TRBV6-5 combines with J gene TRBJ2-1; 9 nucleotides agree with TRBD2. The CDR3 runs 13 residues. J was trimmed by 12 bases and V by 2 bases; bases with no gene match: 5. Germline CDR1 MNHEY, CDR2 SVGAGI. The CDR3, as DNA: TGTGCCAGCAGTTACGAGCGGGAGGCCTTGCAGTTCTTC. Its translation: CASSYEREALQFF.

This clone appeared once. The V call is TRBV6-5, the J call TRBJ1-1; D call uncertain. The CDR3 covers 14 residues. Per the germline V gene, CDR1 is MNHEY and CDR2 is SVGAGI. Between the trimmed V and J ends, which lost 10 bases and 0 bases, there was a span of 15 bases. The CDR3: CATRRDWVNTEAFF. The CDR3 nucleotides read TGTGCCACCCGGAGAGACTGGGTGAACACTGAAGCTTTCTTT.

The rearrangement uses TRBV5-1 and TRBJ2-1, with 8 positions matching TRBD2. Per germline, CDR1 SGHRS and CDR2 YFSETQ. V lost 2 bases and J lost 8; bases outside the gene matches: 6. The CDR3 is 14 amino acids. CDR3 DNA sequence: TGCGCCAGCAGCTTAGGGACTAGTATCGATGAGCAGTTCTTC. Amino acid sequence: CASSLGTSIDEQFF.

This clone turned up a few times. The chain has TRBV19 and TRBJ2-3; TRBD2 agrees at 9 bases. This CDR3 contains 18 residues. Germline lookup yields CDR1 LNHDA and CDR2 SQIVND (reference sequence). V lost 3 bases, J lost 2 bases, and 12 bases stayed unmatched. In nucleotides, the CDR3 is TGTGCCAGTAGTATCACCCCTAGTGCGGGGGGGCTCACAGATACGCAGTATTTT. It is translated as CASSITPSAGGLTDTQYF.

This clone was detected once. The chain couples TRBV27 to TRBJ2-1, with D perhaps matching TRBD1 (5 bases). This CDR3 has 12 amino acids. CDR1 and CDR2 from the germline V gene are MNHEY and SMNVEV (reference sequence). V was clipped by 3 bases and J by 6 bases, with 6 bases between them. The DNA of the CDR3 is TGTGCCAGCAGTTTTGGGGCCAATGAGCAGTTCTTC. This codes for CASSFGANEQFF.

CDR3 protein: CASSRDTYGELFF. CDR3 coding DNA: TGCGCCAGCAGCCGCGATACGTACGGGGAGCTGTTTTTT. V gene TRBV4-3 combines with J gene TRBJ2-2; D gene unclear. The V end lost 4 bases, the J end lost 7 bases, and 10 bases lay between the germline ends. Germline loops: CDR1 LGHNA, CDR2 YSLEER. This CDR3 spans 13 amino acids.

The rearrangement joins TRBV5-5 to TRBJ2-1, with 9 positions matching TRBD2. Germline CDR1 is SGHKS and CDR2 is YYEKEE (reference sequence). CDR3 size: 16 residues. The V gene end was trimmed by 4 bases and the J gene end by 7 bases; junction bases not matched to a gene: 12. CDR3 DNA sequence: TGTGCCAGCAGCACCGCTCCCGCTAGCGGGATGAATGAGCAGTTCTTC. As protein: CASSTAPASGMNEQFF.

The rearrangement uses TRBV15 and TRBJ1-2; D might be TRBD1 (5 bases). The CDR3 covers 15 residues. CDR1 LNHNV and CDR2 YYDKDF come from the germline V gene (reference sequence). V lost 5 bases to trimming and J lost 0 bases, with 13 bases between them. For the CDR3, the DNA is TGTGCCACCAGCCCTACAGGAACCGCTAACTATGGCTACACCTTC. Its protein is CATSPTGTANYGYTF. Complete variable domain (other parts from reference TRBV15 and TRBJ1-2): DAMVIQNPRYQVTQFGKPVTLSCSQTLNHNVMYWYQQKSSQAPKLLFHYYDKDFNNEADTPDNFQSRRPNTSFCFLDIRSPGLGDTAMYLCATSPTGTANYGYTFGSGTRLTVV.

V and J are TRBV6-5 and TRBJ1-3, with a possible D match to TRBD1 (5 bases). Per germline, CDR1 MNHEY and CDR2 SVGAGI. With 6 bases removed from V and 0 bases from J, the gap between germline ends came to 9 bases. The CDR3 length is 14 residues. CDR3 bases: TGTGCCAGCAGGGACACAAGCTCTGGAAACACCATATATTTT. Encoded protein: CASRDTSSGNTIYF.

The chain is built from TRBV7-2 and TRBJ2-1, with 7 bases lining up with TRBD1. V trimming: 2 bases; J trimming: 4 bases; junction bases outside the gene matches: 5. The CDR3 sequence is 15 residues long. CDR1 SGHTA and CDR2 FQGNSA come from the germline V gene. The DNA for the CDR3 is TGTGCCAGCAGCTTAACAGGGGACGGTTACAATGAGCAGTTCTTC. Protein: CASSLTGDGYNEQFF. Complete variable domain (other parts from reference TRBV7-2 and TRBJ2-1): GAGVSQSPSNKVTEKGKDVELRCDPISGHTALYWYRQSLGQGLEFLIYFQGNSAPDKSGLPSDRFSAERTGGSVSTLTIQRTQQEDSAVYLCASSLTGDGYNEQFFGPGTRLTVL.